This TCR beta chain derives from a study of PD-L1 blockade in urothelial cancer. As for the study in general: Tumors yielded a median of about 1,400 T cells. Study results and limitations: One FFPE tumor sample per patient, not taken right before treatment. Larger 3-week expansion of tumor-associated blood clones was seen in durable-benefit patients.

Trimming left V 8 bases short and J 0 bases short, with 10 bases between. CDR3 size: 13 residues. CDR1 is MRHNA and CDR2 is SNTAGT in the germline V gene. PCRs each included synthetic TCR analog templates spiked in. The protocol was immunoSEQ multiplex PCR, while the TCRdb copy is restricted to in-frame clones and leaves out a portion. The sample consists of a few hundred clones, roughly 30% of them appearing once. Notes on this clone: Its antigen is unknown.

The clonotype comes from a man aged 45-60 years with urothelial cancer. The chain uses TRBV6-4 and TRBJ1-1, with unresolved D. This sample comprised tumor tissue, obtained before atezolizumab (anti-PD-L1) treatment. For the CDR3, the DNA is TGTGCCAGCGGACTCACCATGAACACTGAAGCTTTCTTT. Its protein product is CASGLTMNTEAFF.